Detailed here is one TCR beta chain. The germline V gene encodes CDR1 SGHRS and CDR2 YFSETQ. After removal of 4 bases from V and 7 bases from J, the junction contained 8 bases not matched to a gene. CDR3 size: 15 residues. TCRdb keeps only in-frame clones here, not all; method: immunoSEQ multiplex PCR. Of 95,000 to 100,000 clones listed, over 75% were seen once; the top ten hold under 14%. This entry belongs to a study of blood T cell repertoires in COVID-19. Study-wide context: T cells, B-cell-depleted T cells, or PBMCs supplied cDNA or gDNA.

V and J are TRBV5-1 and TRBJ1-4, with TRBD1 identical over 9 bases. Sample: peripheral blood. This clonotype was obtained from a woman aged 25 to 45 with acute or convalescent COVID-19. The CDR3 DNA reads TGCGCCAGCAGCCCGGCCGGGACAGGGATTGAAAAACTGTTTTTT. Protein sequence: CASSPAGTGIEKLFF. Variable domain in full (rest from reference TRBV5-1 and TRBJ1-4): KAGVTQTPRYLIKTRGQQVTLSCSPISGHRSVSWYQQTPGQGLQFLFEYFSETQRNKGNFPGRFSGRQFSNSRSEMNVSTLELGDSALYLCASSPAGTGIEKLFFGSGTQLSVL.